This T cell receptor beta chain was sequenced in a study of T-cell memory formation after mild COVID-19. On the study more broadly: TCR clusters were largely donor specific. Points from the study as a whole: CD4+ contracting clones lay mainly in CM and EM, CD8+ ones in EMRA.

The CDR3 is 17 amino acids. From germline, CDR1 is KGHDR and CDR2 SFDVKD. V lost 0 bases and J lost 0, with 12 bases in between. This clonotype has at least ten counts. What it binds is not known. TCRalpha and TCRbeta libraries used 5'RACE with constant-segment primers and UMIs. Using its own MiXCR run on the 5' RACE reads, TCRdb lists one record per CDR3 protein. Among 540,000 or so distinct CDR3 sequences listed, around 20% were seen once. The sequence derives from an adult woman who had mild COVID-19 (a few samples of this study predate the infection). Cell type and time point are not known. Sequencing input: PBMCs or a T cell subset sorted from them (not recorded which). V gene TRBV24-1 combines with J gene TRBJ2-3; D is possibly TRBD2 (6 bases). DNA for the CDR3: TGTGCCACCAGTGATTTGGGGGGACTTCCTAGCACAGATACGCAGTATTTT. It is translated as CATSDLGGLPSTDTQYF.